One and the same sample provided the 18 T cell receptor beta chains below, sequenced in a study of Tregs in tolerant kidney transplant recipients. Assay used: immunoSEQ multiplex PCR; TCRdb lists only in-frame clones, some missing. The sample yields around 78,000 clones, around 93% seen once. Material: Tregs from blood, obtained before the transplant. These TCRs come from a human donor who received a combined kidney and bone marrow transplant.

The V and J genes are TRBV9 and TRBJ2-7; no firm D call. The CDR3 extends over 13 amino acids. V was clipped by 0 bases and J by 6 bases, with 10 bases between them. The germline gives CDR1 SGDLS, CDR2 YYNGEE. The CDR3 DNA follows: TGTGCCAGCAGCGTAGTCTCGTTCTCCGAGCAGTACTTC. Amino acids: CASSVVSFSEQYF.

This chain joins TRBV7-6 and TRBJ2-1; the D is unclear. V lost 6 bases and J lost 6, with 9 bases in between. Germline loops: CDR1 SGHVS, CDR2 FNYEAQ. CDR3 length equals 12 residues. Here the CDR3 reads CASSISLNEQFF. CDR3 nucleotide sequence: TGTGCCAGCAGTATTTCCCTCAATGAGCAGTTCTTC.

This clone was recorded only once. The rearrangement uses TRBV2 and TRBJ1-5, with D possibly matching TRBD1 (6 bases). The CDR3 extends over 12 amino acids. Trimming took 6 bases from V and 7 from J, leaving 10 bases between them. Per the germline V gene, CDR1 is SNHLY and CDR2 is FYNNEI. CDR3 DNA: TGTGCCAGCAGCAACAGGGACCAGCCCCAGCATTTT. It is translated as CASSNRDQPQHF.

The J gene is TRBJ1-2, the V gene TRBV5-6; 8 bases align to TRBD1. Per germline, CDR1 SGHDT and CDR2 YYEEEE. CDR3 length: 11 amino acids. V lost 2 bases and J lost 11; bases outside the gene matches: 2. CDR3 loop: CASSFRGPYTF. Written as DNA, the CDR3 is TGTGCCAGCAGCTTCAGGGGGCCTTACACCTTC.

CDR3 in amino acids: CASSTSRGLAFF. CDR3 DNA sequence: TGTGCCAGCAGCACCTCCAGGGGTTTGGCTTTCTTT. The chain employs TRBV7-9 and TRBJ1-1; D may be TRBD1 (6 bases). Germline V gene data show CDR1 as SEHNR and CDR2 as FQNEAQ (reference sequence). The CDR3 totals 12 residues. The V gene lost 5 bases and the J gene lost 11 bases, with 15 bases spanning the gap.

CDR3 coding DNA: TGTGCCAGCAGCTTAGTCACGGGGATAAGGTACGAGCAGTACTTC. As protein: CASSLVTGIRYEQYF. The V gene is TRBV7-2, the J gene TRBJ2-7, with TRBD2 as a possible D gene (5 bases). Trimming took off 1 base at V and 4 bases at J, with 14 bases between the two ends. This CDR3 comprises 15 residues. Germline lookup yields CDR1 SGHTA and CDR2 FQGNSA.

The gene calls are TRBV18 and TRBJ2-2; 9 bases are shared with TRBD2. V was clipped by 2 bases and J by 7 bases; unmatched bases: 8. This CDR3 has 16 residues. Germline V gene sequence: CDR1 KGHSH, CDR2 LQKENI. The CDR3 is CASSPVASGIFGELFF. CDR3 bases: TGTGCCAGCTCACCAGTCGCTAGCGGGATTTTCGGGGAGCTGTTTTTT. Based on the CDR3 plus reference TRBV18 and TRBJ2-2, the full variable domain is NAGVMQNPRHLVRRRGQEARLRCSPMKGHSHVYWYRQLPEEGLKFMVYLQKENIIDESGMPKERFSAEFPKEGPSILRIQQVVRGDSAAYFCASSPVASGIFGELFFGEGSRLTVL.

The chain employs TRBV7-3 and TRBJ1-1; tentatively, D is TRBD1 (6 bases). The CDR3 is 14 amino acids. CDR1 and CDR2 from the germline V gene are SGHTA and FQGTGA. Trimming removed 4 bases at V and 6 bases at J, with 15 bases between. The CDR3 here is CASSSGGRFAEAFF. The CDR3 DNA is TGTGCCAGCAGCTCGGGGGGGCGCTTTGCTGAAGCTTTCTTT. The full variable domain, with the rest looked up from reference TRBV7-3 and TRBJ1-1, is GAGVSQTPSNKVTEKGKYVELRCDPISGHTALYWYRQSLGQGPEFLIYFQGTGAADDSGLPNDRFFAVRPEGSVSTLKIQRTERGDSAVYLCASSSGGRFAEAFFGQGTRLTVV.

The rearrangement joins TRBV19 to TRBJ2-2; TRBD1 matches 9 bases. Germline V gene data show CDR1 as LNHDA and CDR2 as SQIVND (reference sequence). The CDR3 has 15 amino acids. With V trimmed by 9 bases and J by 5 bases, 10 bases remained unmatched. The CDR3 DNA reads TGTGCCAGCTCCCGGACAGGGGTACTGACCGGGGAGCTGTTTTTT. Its translation: CASSRTGVLTGELFF.

The chain combines TRBV18 with TRBJ2-3; D is ambiguous. Trimming took 3 bases from V and 2 from J, leaving 9 bases between them. Germline loops: CDR1 KGHSH, CDR2 LQKENI. This CDR3 has 14 residues. The CDR3 region has the DNA TGTGCCAGCTCACCTGGACGGACCACAGATACGCAGTATTTT. Encoded protein: CASSPGRTTDTQYF.

The chain combines TRBV29-1 with TRBJ2-5; D is perhaps TRBD1 (6 bases). The J call may be incorrect, as the DNA end agrees better with TRBJ2-7. CDR1 and CDR2 from the germline V gene are SQVTM and ANQGSEA. CDR3 length: 11 amino acids. This CDR3 is CSVTGNYEQYF. DNA of the CDR3: TGCAGCGTTACAGGGAACTACGAGCAGTACTTC.

The CDR3 protein is CASSLGFGSYEQYF. The CDR3 nucleotides are TGTGCCAGCAGCTTGGGTTTCGGCTCCTACGAGCAGTACTTC. The chain has TRBV5-5 and TRBJ2-7; D is undetermined. Trimming stripped 0 bases from V and 0 bases from J, with 7 bases between. Germline CDR1 is SGHKS and CDR2 is YYEKEE (reference sequence). The CDR3 is 14 amino acids.

V usage is TRBV6-5 and J usage is TRBJ2-7; 9 bases fit TRBD1. The CDR3 consists of 14 residues. The germline CDR1 and CDR2 sequences are MNHEY and SVGAGI. V shed 0 bases and J 4 bases; nucleotides not matched to a gene: 1. The CDR3 coding sequence is TGTGCCAGCAGTTACTCGACAGGGGGGTACGAGCAGTACTTC. It specifies CASSYSTGGYEQYF.

This chain joins TRBV30 and TRBJ1-2; perhaps TRBD1 as D (6 bases). Germline values: CDR1 GTSNPN, CDR2 SVGIG (reference sequence). V dropped 0 bases and J dropped 6 bases, with 11 bases sitting between them. The CDR3 is made up of 13 amino acids. CDR3 region: CAWSVTGRDGYTF. CDR3 coding DNA: TGTGCCTGGAGTGTAACAGGGCGGGATGGCTACACCTTC.

The chain combines TRBV19 with TRBJ2-5; 10 nucleotides align to TRBD2. The end of the DNA aligns better with TRBJ2-7, so the J call may be wrong. Germline V CDR1 and CDR2: LNHDA, SQIVND (reference sequence). This CDR3 is 12 amino acids long. The CDR3 sequence: CASGTSVYEQYF. CDR3 nucleotide sequence: TGTGCCAGTGGGACTAGCGTATACGAGCAGTACTTC.

This rearrangement joins TRBV5-8 to TRBJ2-1; 9 bases agree with TRBD2. The CDR3 covers 16 residues. Trimming at V came to 2 bases and at J to 0 bases, leaving 3 bases not matched to a gene. Germline values: CDR1 SGHTS, CDR2 YDEGEE. The CDR3 here is CASSFYSGSSYNEQFF. In DNA form, the CDR3 reads TGTGCCAGCAGCTTCTATAGCGGGAGCTCCTACAATGAGCAGTTCTTC.

The chain recombines TRBV6-5 with TRBJ2-7; D gene ambiguous. Trimming removed 2 bases from V and 2 bases from J, with 10 bases in between. The CDR3 runs to 14 residues. Germline V gene sequence: CDR1 MNHEY, CDR2 SVGAGI. The CDR3 here is CASSYPNKPYEQYF. The CDR3 DNA reads as TGTGCCAGCAGTTACCCAAACAAACCCTACGAGCAGTACTTC.

The rearrangement links TRBV5-6 to TRBJ1-2; D possibly corresponds to TRBD1 (5 bases). The CDR3 has 12 residues. CDR1 and CDR2 (germline): SGHDT, YYEEEE. The V gene lost 4 bases and the J gene lost 8 bases, with 12 bases spanning the gap. The CDR3: CASSPLEGGYTF. Written as DNA, the CDR3 is TGTGCCAGCAGCCCACTTGAGGGGGGCTACACCTTC.